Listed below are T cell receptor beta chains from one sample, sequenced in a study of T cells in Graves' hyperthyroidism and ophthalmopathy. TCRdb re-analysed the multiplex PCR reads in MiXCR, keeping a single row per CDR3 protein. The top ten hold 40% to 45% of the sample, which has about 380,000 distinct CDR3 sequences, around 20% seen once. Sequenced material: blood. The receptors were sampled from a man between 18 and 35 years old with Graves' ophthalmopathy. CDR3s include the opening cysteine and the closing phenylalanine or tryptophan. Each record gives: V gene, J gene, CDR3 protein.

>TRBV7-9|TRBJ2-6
CASSLALWSWGRGTSGANVLTF
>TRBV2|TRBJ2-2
CASSEGPWGRGDTGELFF
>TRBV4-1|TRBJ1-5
CASSQDGTSNQPQHF
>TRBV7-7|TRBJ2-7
CASSLALRYEQYF
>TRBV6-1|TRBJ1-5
CASSELWDSNQPQHF
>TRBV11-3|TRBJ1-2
CASSFPHRQDFYGYTF
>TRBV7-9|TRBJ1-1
CASSAQKGGNTEAFF
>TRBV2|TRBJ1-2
CASGDSYGYTF
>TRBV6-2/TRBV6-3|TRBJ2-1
CASSSHDSGEQFF
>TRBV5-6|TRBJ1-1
CASSGETGESTEAFF
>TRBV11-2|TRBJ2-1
CASSSNRGRGNEQFF
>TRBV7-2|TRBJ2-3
CASSPGPTRRTDTQYF